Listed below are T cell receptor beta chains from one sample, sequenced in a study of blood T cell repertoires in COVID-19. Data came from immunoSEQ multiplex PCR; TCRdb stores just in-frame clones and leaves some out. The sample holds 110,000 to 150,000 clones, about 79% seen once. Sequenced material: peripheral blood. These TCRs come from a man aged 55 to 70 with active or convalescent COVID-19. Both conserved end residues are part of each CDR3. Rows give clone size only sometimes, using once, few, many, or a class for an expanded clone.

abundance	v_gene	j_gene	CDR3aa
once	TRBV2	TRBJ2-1	CANSRDSSYNEQFF
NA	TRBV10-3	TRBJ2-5	CAISGGQGLRETQYF
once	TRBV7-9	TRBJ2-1	CASSLGVITEQFF
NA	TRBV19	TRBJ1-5	CASSRRQGEDKSNQPQHF
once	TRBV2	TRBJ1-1	CASTGRENTEAFF
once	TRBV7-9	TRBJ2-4	CASSWGTEVIAKNIQYF
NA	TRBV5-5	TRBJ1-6	CASSLGLRDSPLHF
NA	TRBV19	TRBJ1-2	CASWEPGQGINYGYTF
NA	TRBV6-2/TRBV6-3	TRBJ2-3	CASSYSSSGGPSTDTQYF
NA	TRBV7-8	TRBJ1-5	CASSLAGQNQPQHF
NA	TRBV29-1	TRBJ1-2	CSVDQGGVTF
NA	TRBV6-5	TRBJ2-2	CASSYDRGGFGELFF
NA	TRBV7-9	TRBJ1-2	CASSLVFSNYGYTF
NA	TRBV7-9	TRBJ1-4	CASSRDTDFEKLFF
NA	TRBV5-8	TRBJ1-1	CASSPGTAASPTEAFF
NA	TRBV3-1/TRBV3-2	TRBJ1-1	CASSPLLVGGKTEAFF
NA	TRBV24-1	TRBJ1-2	CATSDLLAGGNYGYTF
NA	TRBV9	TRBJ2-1	CASSVASGKYNEQFF
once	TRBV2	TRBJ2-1	CASTFSAYNEQFF
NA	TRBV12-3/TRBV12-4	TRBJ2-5	CASSLGQQETQYF
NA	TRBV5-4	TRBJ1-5	CASSWGGTTSNQPQHF
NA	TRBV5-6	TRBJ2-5	CASSLGRQGLETQYF
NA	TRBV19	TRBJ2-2	CASSILAGVTGELFF
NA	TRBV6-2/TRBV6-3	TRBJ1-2	CASSFQGLSYTF
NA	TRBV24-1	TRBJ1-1	CAIAPPPRTPNTEAFF
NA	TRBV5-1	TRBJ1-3	CASSLAGQHSGNTIYF
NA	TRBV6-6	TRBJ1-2	CASSYAPLEGYTF
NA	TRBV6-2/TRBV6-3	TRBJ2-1	CASSYGLLIAGENTYNEQFF
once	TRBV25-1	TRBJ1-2	CASSESYGYTF
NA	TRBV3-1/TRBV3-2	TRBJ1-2	CASSPQGQYGYTF
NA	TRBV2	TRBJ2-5	CASSGVQETQYF
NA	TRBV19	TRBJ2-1	CASSIPGLQMDEQFF
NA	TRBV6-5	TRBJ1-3	CASSDSWQGNTIYF
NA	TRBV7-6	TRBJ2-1	CASSYLIGQGRNNEQFF
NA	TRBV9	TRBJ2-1	CASSVGGLNNEQFF
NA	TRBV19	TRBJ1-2	CASSSPGQGTNYGYTF
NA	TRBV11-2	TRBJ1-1	CASSYVRMTGGNTEAFF
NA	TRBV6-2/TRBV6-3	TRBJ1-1	CASSYPPPGNTEAFF
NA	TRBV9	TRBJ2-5	CASSAKETNQETQYF
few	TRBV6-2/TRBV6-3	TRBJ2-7	CASSLQGVPAEQYF
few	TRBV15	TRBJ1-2	CATSRPGHGMSIGYTF
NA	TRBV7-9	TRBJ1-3	CASSLGRGTSPGPGNTIYF
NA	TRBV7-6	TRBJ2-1	CASSLIGTSGSAEQFF
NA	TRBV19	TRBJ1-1	CASTTLGGPWTEAFF
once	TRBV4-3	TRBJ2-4	CASSQGAYTGDVGNIQYF
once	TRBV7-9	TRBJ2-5	CASSMDRPRLETQYF
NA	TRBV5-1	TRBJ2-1	CASSLRQGAGNEQFF